This T cell receptor (beta chain) was recovered during a study of shared T cell receptors in the human thymus (dated by TCRdb to about 2021). Turning to the overall study: The study examined how self-reactive, shared T-cell receptor alpha chains are generated in the human thymus.

The method was the immunoSEQ multiplex PCR assay. The clones in this table, taken by TCRdb from immuneACCESS, are in-frame only. Not every clone is retained; where verified, under half of the shortfall comes from an unresolved V gene, and the cause of the rest is unknown. For this sample there are 550,000 to 800,000 clones; approximately 83% appear just once. The ten largest clones take up roughly 0.01% of the sample. This clone occurred once. This receptor's antigen is unknown. Nothing much larger sits one base from this clone, and base qualities are not available. CDR3 length: 17 amino acids, cysteine to phenylalanine. CDR3 DNA is the only sequence kept; it has 51 bases, read in frame from the first base. As encoded in the germline V gene (reference sequence), CDR1 is SEHNR while CDR2 is FQNEAQ. The germline V end is reduced by 5 bases and the J end by 1 base; junction bases left unmatched: 9. The sample was also reused in another study, on human thymus T cells. In that second paper, the authors write: In Finland, the donors were immunologically healthy infants who were having open corrective cardiac surgery for congenital heart defects. The thymus tissue came from surgical resects taken out during corrective cardiac surgery. Usage of V and J gene segments appeared to be biased in both the thymic and the peripheral blood repertoires. According to the related research, thymic TCR repertoires were highly overlapping among unrelated individuals. The study characterized TCR alpha and beta repertoires from about 8 infant thymus samples and a few related peripheral blood samples. The cohort included about 6 male and two female infants, with donor ages spanning 7 to 244 days. Thymocytes were freed from the tissue by mechanical means and kept at -70 degrees C as pellets of roughly 9-34 million cells. A QIAsymphony instrument was used to extract genomic DNA from the frozen cell pellets. Using the immunoSEQ multiplex PCR assay, the TCRB and TCRAD loci were amplified from a standardized quantity of quality-controlled genomic DNA. The V(D)J region was spanned by amplicons of a length sufficient to cover the CDR3 and to identify V and J genes. The amplicons were sequenced on an Illumina platform via the commercial immunoSEQ service. Primer bias and sequencing errors were corrected as previously described, and TCRAD and TCRB definitions were based on the IMGT database. Analysis of the repertoires was done with immunoSEQ Analyzer 3.0 and VDJTools and included basic statistics, V/J segment usage, diversity estimates, rarefaction and pairwise overlap. Chao1, ChaoE, Efron-Thisted, Shannon and inverse Simpson indices were used to estimate diversity, which was also estimated on datasets down-sampled to the smallest sample. For repertoire overlap, CDR3 nucleotide sequence, V gene and J gene had to match strictly, and clustering was done by Jaccard-based multidimensional scaling. On average, thymus samples yielded 650,000 to 1,000,000 unique TCRB clonotypes, whereas blood samples yielded roughly 80,000.

Recombination joined TRBV7-9 with TRBJ2-2; 8 central nucleotides agree with TRBD1. The sequenced sample was thymocytes. The origin of this receptor is a girl in the first two years of life with a congenital heart defect. Donor details come from another sample of the same person, matched by shared clones. The bases read TGTGCCAGCAGCCGGGACAGGTCATTGAGGAACACCGGGGAGCTGTTTTTT. This gives the protein CASSRDRSLRNTGELFF.